The source of this TCR beta chain is a study of T cell responses to AZD1222 COVID-19 vaccine. Notes on the study in general: Dominant at 160-218 and 743-854, vaccine-associated CD4 TCRs also spanned spike. Clonal diversity was possibly underestimated, and white British individuals and females predominated among donors. Spike-specific TCR breadth and depth went up after people got two AZD1222 doses. Seropositivity was recorded at baseline in only 5 or 6 AZD1222 recipients.

As to this clone: Its antigen remains unknown.

Clones were read by immunoSEQ multiplex PCR, and TCRdb kept only the in-frame ones, dropping some. The sample holds about 67,000 clones; around four fifths are singletons and the top ten take 21%. Sequencing was performed on peripheral blood, taken on day 0 of AZD1222 vaccination. This sequence originates from an adult in good health.

The CDR3 nucleotides are TGTGCCATCAGTGAAGTAAAGGGGGGCTACACCTTC. Its protein product is CAISEVKGGYTF. The gene calls are TRBV10-3 and TRBJ1-2; a weak D match, TRBD1 (5 bases). V was clipped by 3 bases and J by 8 bases, with 10 bases between them. The CDR3 loop spans 12 amino acids. Germline V CDR1 and CDR2: ENHRY, SYGVKD.